Following are 25 T cell receptor beta chains from one sample sequenced in a study of cytomegalovirus exposure and HLA in healthy donors (dated by TCRdb to 2015 to 2018). The library was built by means of the immunoSEQ multiplex PCR assay. TCRdb took over this immuneACCESS table, retaining in-frame rearrangements with V and J assigned. Such tables are incomplete; in checked studies, under half of the missing clones stem from an unresolved V gene, and the remainder is unexplained. The sample yields hundreds of thousands of clones; about 86% were counted once. The ten largest make up around 1.2% of the sample. Sequences were obtained from PBMCs. These receptors came from a woman between 25 and 40 years old in good health and CMV-seropositive.

This chain links TRBV27 with TRBJ1-5; D is possibly TRBD1 (6 bases). CDR3 length: 14 residues. Germline-derived CDR1 and CDR2 are MNHEY and SMNVEV (reference sequence). V was cut by 3 bases and J by 7 bases, with 13 bases left in between. Written as DNA, the CDR3 is TGTGCCAGCAGTTTGGGGACAAGGGGACAGCCCCAGCATTTT. It specifies CASSLGTRGQPQHF.

This chain uses TRBV5-4 with TRBJ2-7, with D perhaps TRBD1 (5 bases). This CDR3 has 12 residues. Germline loops: CDR1 SGHNT, CDR2 YYREEE (reference sequence). V gave up 0 bases and J gave up 12 bases, with 13 bases separating them. The CDR3 loop is CASSLDGRALYF. DNA for the CDR3: TGTGCCAGCAGCTTGGATGGCAGGGCACTGTACTTC.

The chain uses TRBV5-4 and TRBJ2-2; D may be TRBD1 (5 bases). Trimming left V 4 bases short and J 2 bases short, with 15 bases between. This CDR3 is built from 16 residues. Germline-derived CDR1 and CDR2 are SGHNT and YYREEE (reference sequence). The CDR3 region is CASSPGHRINTGELFF. The CDR3 region has the DNA TGTGCCAGCAGCCCCGGACATCGCATTAACACCGGGGAGCTGTTTTTT.

J is TRBJ1-2 and V is TRBV12-5, with 9 positions matching TRBD1. The CDR3 loop spans 18 amino acids. The germline CDR1 and CDR2 sequences are LGHNT and FRNRAP. With 6 bases clipped from V and 7 bases from J, the junction kept 21 bases outside the gene matches. CDR3 in DNA: TGTGCTAGTGGCTCTATCCGGGACAGGGAGTCAAGCGTCGGTGGCTACACCTTC. Translating gives CASGSIRDRESSVGGYTF.

This clone was seen a single time. The V call is TRBV5-1, the J call TRBJ2-2; perhaps TRBD2 as D (6 bases). This CDR3 spans 16 amino acids. Trimming shortened V by 4 bases and J by 1 base, and 14 bases separated the two germline ends. The germline V gene has CDR1 SGHRS and CDR2 YFSETQ. DNA for the CDR3: TGCGCCAGCAGCCCCCCGGGGGTACAGAACACCGGGGAGCTGTTTTTT. Its protein product is CASSPPGVQNTGELFF.

The chain uses TRBV28 and TRBJ2-6, with a weak D call TRBD1 (7 bases). Germline V gene sequence: CDR1 MDHEN, CDR2 SYDVKM. V was cut by 4 bases and J by 9 bases, with 16 bases left in between. This CDR3 has 15 amino acids. The CDR3, as DNA: TGTGCCAGCAGTTCTCCTGACAGGGAGGTCAACGTCCTGACTTTC. Its protein is CASSSPDREVNVLTF.

This chain connects TRBV10-3 to TRBJ2-5; TRBD2 aligns across 11 bases. The V gene's germline CDR1 is ENHRY and CDR2 SYGVKD. This CDR3 is 16 amino acids long. V was pared by 2 bases and J by 1 base, with 3 bases of the junction left unmatched. The CDR3 loop reads CAISERTSGFQETQYF. CDR3 nucleotides: TGTGCCATCAGTGAGAGGACTAGCGGGTTCCAAGAGACCCAGTACTTC.

J is TRBJ1-3 and V is TRBV6-6, with a weak D call TRBD1 (6 bases). There are 15 residues in the CDR3. Trimming shortened V by 2 bases and J by 7 bases, and 15 bases separated the two germline ends. Looked up from germline, CDR1 is MNHNY and CDR2 is SVGAGI (reference sequence). CDR3: CASSYPEGDRNTIYF. Here the CDR3 DNA reads TGTGCCAGCAGTTACCCTGAGGGCGACAGGAACACCATATATTTT.

V gene TRBV2 combines with J gene TRBJ2-2, with 11 positions matching TRBD2. In germline, CDR1 is SNHLY, CDR2 FYNNEI. This CDR3 comprises 18 residues. V was clipped by 4 bases and J by 5 bases; unmatched bases: 12. The CDR3 protein is CASSVRGPLAGVTGELFF. As DNA, the CDR3 is TGTGCCAGCAGTGTAAGAGGCCCACTAGCGGGAGTTACCGGGGAGCTGTTTTTT.

This clone has just a few counts. The gene calls are TRBV30 and TRBJ1-2, with 9 bases lining up with TRBD1. Germline CDR1 is GTSNPN and CDR2 is SVGIG (reference sequence). The J segment lost 8 bases and the V segment lost 3 bases, leaving 7 bases of the junction unmatched. This CDR3 is 13 amino acids long. The CDR3 DNA reads as TGTGCCTGGAGCCCGGACAGGGGAGGGGGCTACACCTTC. As protein: CAWSPDRGGGYTF.

V usage is TRBV6-1 and J usage is TRBJ2-1; tentative D call: TRBD1 (6 bases). Germline assignment: CDR1 MNHNS and CDR2 SASEGT. The CDR3 has 13 residues. Trimming left V 1 base short and J 14 bases short, with 15 bases between. Here the CDR3 reads CASSEVGMRTEFF. The CDR3, as DNA: TGTGCCAGCAGTGAAGTTGGGATGCGGACAGAGTTCTTC.

V and J are TRBV30 and TRBJ2-1, with a possible D match to TRBD2 (5 bases). There are 14 residues in the CDR3. Germline V CDR1 and CDR2: GTSNPN, SVGIG (reference sequence). Trimming pared 2 bases from V and 6 bases from J, leaving 14 bases between. The CDR3 DNA is TGTGCCTGGAGTAGGAGGATCGATCGCAATGAGCAGTTCTTC. The encoded protein is CAWSRRIDRNEQFF.

The V call is TRBV29-1, the J call TRBJ2-7, with D maybe TRBD1 (8 bases). Germline lookup yields CDR1 SQVTM and CDR2 ANQGSEA. Trimming shortened V by 1 base and J by 2 bases, and 15 bases separated the two germline ends. This CDR3 has 15 residues. CDR3 sequence: CSVEGEGTGAYEQYF. CDR3 DNA: TGCAGCGTTGAAGGGGAGGGGACAGGTGCCTACGAGCAGTACTTC.

This chain joins TRBV10-1 and TRBJ2-2; the D is unclear. The CDR3 covers 11 residues. CDR1 WNHNN and CDR2 SYGVQD come from the germline V gene (reference sequence). V was trimmed by 3 bases and J by 7 bases, leaving 3 bases between them. The CDR3 nucleotides are TGCGCCAGCAGTGAACTCGGGGAGCTGTTTTTT. Translation: CASSELGELFF.

The V call is TRBV19, the J call TRBJ1-2, with D possibly being TRBD1 (5 bases). V gave up 9 bases and J gave up 4 bases, with 15 bases separating them. Germline lookup yields CDR1 LNHDA and CDR2 SQIVND (reference sequence). The CDR3 spans 13 residues. The CDR3 DNA follows: TGTGCCAGCACCGACAGTCCCCCCTATGGCTACACCTTC. Amino acid sequence: CASTDSPPYGYTF.

The chain is built from TRBV15 and TRBJ2-7; D may be TRBD1 (6 bases). The CDR3 runs 15 residues. Trimming left V 4 bases short and J 2 bases short, with 15 bases between. The germline V gene encodes CDR1 LNHNV and CDR2 YYDKDF (reference sequence). Here the CDR3 reads CATSNYRVLTYEQYF. The CDR3 DNA follows: TGTGCCACCAGCAACTACAGGGTGCTGACCTACGAGCAGTACTTC.

This clone was seen more than once but under ten times. The chain has TRBV21-1 and TRBJ1-2; TRBD1 is taken as the D call from the table, unchecked against the DNA. TRBV21-1 is a pseudogene. The CDR3 covers 14 residues. This CDR3 is CASSNRGRIYGYTF. The DNA for the CDR3 is TGTGCCAGCAGCAACAGGGGGAGAATCTATGGCTACACCTTC.

V usage is TRBV7-9 and J usage is TRBJ2-5; D is ambiguous. Trimming took off 1 base at V and 5 bases at J, with 5 bases between the two ends. Germline CDR1 SEHNR, CDR2 FQNEAQ (reference sequence). This CDR3 comprises 12 residues. In DNA form, the CDR3 reads TGTGCCAGCAGCTTAGGTCGGGAGACCCAGTACTTC. Its translation: CASSLGRETQYF.

This clone occurred a few times. The chain has TRBV6-5 and TRBJ1-5; 7 bases agree with TRBD1. There are 12 residues in the CDR3. Trimming removed 8 bases from V and 5 bases from J; junction bases left unmatched: 3. Germline values: CDR1 MNHEY, CDR2 SVGAGI. In DNA, the CDR3 is TGTGCCAGCCGACAGGGCGATCAGCCCCAGCATTTT. Translation: CASRQGDQPQHF.

The rearrangement uses TRBV28 and TRBJ2-5; the match to TRBD1 covers 10 bases. The junction had 14 bases not matched to a gene; V was cut back by 1 base and J by 0 bases. The CDR3 totals 20 residues. From germline, CDR1 is MDHEN and CDR2 SYDVKM. The CDR3, as DNA: TGTGCCAGCAGTTTATTCCGACGAGGGGGGGGACAGGGGCACCAAGAGACCCAGTACTTC. Protein product: CASSLFRRGGGQGHQETQYF. Complete variable domain (other parts from reference TRBV28 and TRBJ2-5): DVKVTQSSRYLVKRTGEKVFLECVQDMDHENMFWYRQDPGLGLRLIYFSYDVKMKEKGDIPEGYSVSREKKERFSLILESASTNQTSMYLCASSLFRRGGGQGHQETQYFGPGTRLLVL.

The chain links TRBV5-1 to TRBJ1-1, with D perhaps matching TRBD1 (6 bases). The V gene's germline CDR1 is SGHRS and CDR2 YFSETQ. Trimming cost V 2 bases and J 0 bases, with 11 bases left between them. This CDR3 has 15 amino acids. CDR3 bases: TGCGCCAGCAGCTTCCGCACAGGGCTGAACACTGAAGCTTTCTTT. Translating it yields CASSFRTGLNTEAFF.

The chain carries TRBV5-1 and TRBJ1-4, with a weak D call TRBD1 (6 bases). Germline lookup yields CDR1 SGHRS and CDR2 YFSETQ. Trimming took 0 bases from V and 8 from J, leaving 17 bases between them. There are 16 residues in the CDR3. CDR3 DNA: TGCGCCAGCAGCTTGGAAGGGCAACAGGGAAACGAAAAACTGTTTTTT. Translating it yields CASSLEGQQGNEKLFF.

The chain has TRBV7-6 and TRBJ2-5; D may be TRBD2 (6 bases). The V end lost 1 base, the J end lost 5 bases, and 11 bases lay between the germline ends. The CDR3 extends over 14 amino acids. CDR1 is SGHVS, CDR2 FNYEAQ, per germline. CDR3 residues: CASSLGGVAETQYF. For the CDR3, the DNA is TGTGCCAGCAGCTTAGGCGGGGTGGCGGAGACCCAGTACTTC.

The chain combines TRBV4-1 with TRBJ1-5; D might be TRBD1 (6 bases). Trimming removed 1 base at V and 3 bases at J, with 10 bases between. Per the germline V gene, CDR1 is MGHRA and CDR2 is YSYEKL. The CDR3 sequence is 15 residues long. In nucleotides, the CDR3 is TGCGCCAGCAGCCAAGTTGGGGGCGTCAATCAGCCCCAGCATTTT. This gives the protein CASSQVGGVNQPQHF.

This sequence joins TRBV5-1 and TRBJ1-2; tentative D call: TRBD1 (6 bases). The CDR3 is 13 amino acids. The germline V gene encodes CDR1 SGHRS and CDR2 YFSETQ. Trimming cost V 0 bases and J 8 bases, with 11 bases left between them. CDR3 residues: CASSLDRAAGYTF. The DNA for the CDR3 is TGCGCCAGCAGCTTGGACAGGGCGGCAGGCTACACCTTC.